The sequence of this T cell receptor beta chain was determined in a study of Ad26.COV2.S vaccination and SARS-CoV-2 variants. Treatment denoted: some 20 received Ad26.COV2.S at low or high dose, single or two shots; five or six received placebo; per-sample allocation not given. Day 63 after the first injection of vaccine or placebo was the sampling time. An Ad26 vector carrying the Wuhan-strain SARS-CoV-2 spike served as the vaccine. Per the germline V gene, CDR1 is SGHRS and CDR2 is YFSETQ. The CDR3 is 15 amino acids. Trimming took 5 bases from V and 7 from J, leaving 16 bases between them. TCRdb's table, derived via immunoSEQ multiplex PCR, lists solely in-frame clones and lacks some. The sample holds around 340,000 clones; about 89% are singletons and the top ten take just under 5%.

The specimen was peripheral blood, collected in a trial of Ad26.COV2.S vaccine versus placebo. The receptor was derived from a person aged 18-60 years who received the Ad26.COV2.S COVID-19 vaccine or a placebo. This chain uses TRBV5-1 with TRBJ1-6; no firm D call. As DNA, the CDR3 is TGCGCCAGCAGGGCCCCCTATGCCCTGAATTCACCCCTCCACTTT. Protein: CASRAPYALNSPLHF. Together with reference TRBV5-1 and TRBJ1-6, the CDR3 gives the full variable domain: KAGVTQTPRYLIKTRGQQVTLSCSPISGHRSVSWYQQTPGQGLQFLFEYFSETQRNKGNFPGRFSGRQFSNSRSEMNVSTLELGDSALYLCASRAPYALNSPLHFGNGTRLTVT.